This TCR beta chain appears in the sequencing data of a study of a mutant IDH1 vaccine in newly diagnosed glioma. Looking at the study overall: Weeks 1, 3, 5, 7, 11, 15, 19 and 23 were when patients received their eight vaccinations. Beginning 4-6 weeks after radiotherapy alone, or with temozolomide cycles, vaccination took place. Treated patients showed a male proportion of about 60%, a female proportion of about 40%, and a mean age of roughly 40 years. Antecedent treatment encompassed radiotherapy, temozolomide, or their combination; the majority received both.

Regarding time point: week 5, during vaccination. The study gave 300 ug of mutant IDH1 20-mer peptide per vaccine dose, with topical imiquimod. CDR3 length: 13 amino acids. V dropped 8 bases and J dropped 0 bases, with 8 bases sitting between them. Germline V gene lookup returns CDR1 LNHDA and CDR2 SQIVND (reference sequence). Method: immunoSEQ multiplex PCR; TCRdb's copy keeps in-frame clones and lacks some. The profile shows almost 30,000 clones, around 90% of them singletons. Regarding this clone: Antigen unknown.

Sample: peripheral blood mononuclear cells (PBMCs), taken from a glioma patient whose treatment included an IDH1 peptide vaccine. The rearrangement links TRBV19 to TRBJ1-5, with no clear D. This receptor was taken from a woman in her 40s with glioma. Some clones in this sample may be carry-over from other donors' samples. Here the CDR3 DNA reads TGTGCCAGTTGGGCATATAGCAATCAGCCCCAGCATTTT. Translating it yields CASWAYSNQPQHF.